The next 16 T cell receptor beta chains were all read from a single sample in a study of PD-1 blockade in classical Hodgkin lymphoma. In every patient, relapse followed autologous stem cell transplantation, while exposure to brentuximab vedotin differed. Using immunoSEQ multiplex PCR, the repertoire was profiled, and TCRdb retains in-frame clones only, with some absent. This sample has about 93,000 clones, with around 81% found just once. Specimen: peripheral blood mononuclear cells (PBMCs), collected before the second cycle of nivolumab. These receptor sequences come from a human donor with classical Hodgkin lymphoma.

This clone was detected only a few times. The chain joins TRBV27 to TRBJ2-1; 12 bases map to TRBD1. CDR3 length: 22 amino acids. Germline CDR1 MNHEY, CDR2 SMNVEV (reference sequence). Trimming took 4 bases from V and 9 from J; bases not matched to a gene: 28. CDR3 in DNA: TGTGCCAGCAGTTCCCCGGGACAGGGGGCCGCCCCGACTAGGACAACCGGGGTTGAGCAGTTCTTC. The encoded protein is CASSSPGQGAAPTRTTGVEQFF.

V gene TRBV27 combines with J gene TRBJ2-1; 7 bases are a match to TRBD2. The CDR3 totals 16 residues. J was trimmed by 3 bases and V by 2 bases; bases with no gene match: 7. Per germline, CDR1 MNHEY and CDR2 SMNVEV (reference sequence). CDR3 sequence (DNA): TGTGCCAGCAGTTTAGGGTGGCGGGGGATCTACAATGAGCAGTTCTTC. As protein: CASSLGWRGIYNEQFF.

V and J are TRBV14 and TRBJ1-2, with D possibly being TRBD1 (5 bases). V was clipped by 0 bases and J by 5 bases, with 13 bases between them. The CDR3 is 15 residues long. Germline V gene lookup returns CDR1 SGHDN and CDR2 FVKESK. CDR3 residues: CASSQENRRRYGYTF. The CDR3 nucleotides are TGTGCCAGCAGCCAAGAGAACAGGAGGCGGTATGGCTACACCTTC.

The chain links TRBV19 to TRBJ1-1, with D possibly matching TRBD1 (5 bases). Between the trimmed V and J ends, which lost 1 base and 1 base, there was a span of 7 bases. This CDR3 contains 14 residues. The germline V gene encodes CDR1 LNHDA and CDR2 SQIVND (reference sequence). DNA for the CDR3: TGTGCCAGTAGTATAGCTGGGGGGAACACTGAAGCTTTCTTT. Its protein is CASSIAGGNTEAFF.

V gene TRBV10-1 combines with J gene TRBJ2-7; 9 bases map to TRBD2. Germline CDR1 reads WNHNN; CDR2 reads SYGVQD (reference sequence). The CDR3 loop spans 17 amino acids. The junction had 15 bases not matched to a gene; V was cut back by 7 bases and J by 2 bases. The CDR3 loop is CASNIEDVASGTYEQYF. For the CDR3, the DNA is TGCGCCAGCAACATAGAGGATGTGGCTAGCGGGACCTACGAGCAGTACTTC.

The chain carries TRBV13 and TRBJ1-1, with D unclear. V lost 5 bases, J lost 0 bases, and 10 bases lay in between. The CDR3 has 14 residues. In germline, CDR1 is PRHDT, CDR2 FYEKMQ (reference sequence). The CDR3: CASSITTVNTEAFF. The CDR3 coding sequence is TGTGCCAGCAGCATTACGACGGTGAACACTGAAGCTTTCTTT.

The rearrangement joins TRBV5-6 to TRBJ2-7, with D perhaps TRBD1 (6 bases). Trimming stripped 4 bases from V and 4 bases from J, with 15 bases between. The CDR3 loop spans 14 amino acids. Germline-derived CDR1 and CDR2 are SGHDT and YYEEEE. The CDR3 is CASSTPGQQYEQYF. DNA for the CDR3: TGTGCCAGCAGCACACCGGGACAACAATACGAGCAGTACTTC.

V gene TRBV10-3 combines with J gene TRBJ2-5; D unclear. The CDR3 spans 15 residues. Trimming stripped 2 bases from V and 5 bases from J, with 15 bases between. Germline V gives CDR1 ENHRY, CDR2 SYGVKD. The CDR3 spells CAISEALGLSETQYF. As DNA, the CDR3 is TGTGCCATCAGTGAGGCCCTGGGGTTGTCGGAGACCCAGTACTTC.

V and J are TRBV6-5 and TRBJ2-7; D is possibly TRBD1 or TRBD2 (6 bases each). CDR3 length: 15 amino acids. V lost 10 bases to trimming and J lost 6 bases, with 25 bases between them. Per the germline V gene, CDR1 is MNHEY and CDR2 is SVGAGI. CDR3 sequence reads: CATQPERGGRIEQYF. The CDR3 DNA follows: TGTGCCACTCAACCGGAACGAGGGGGGCGGATCGAGCAGTACTTC.

The chain links TRBV6-1 to TRBJ2-7, with unresolved D. Germline CDR1 and CDR2: MNHNS and SASEGT. The CDR3 spans 13 residues. Trimming pared 6 bases from V and 2 bases from J, leaving 11 bases between. DNA for the CDR3: TGTGCCAGCAGCCGGACCGCAACCTACGAGCAGTACTTC. Translated, it gives CASSRTATYEQYF.

The chain couples TRBV7-8 to TRBJ1-2, with D unclear. The CDR3 runs 14 residues. In germline, CDR1 is SGHVS, CDR2 FQNEAQ. V lost 6 bases and J lost 2, with 13 bases in between. The CDR3 DNA follows: TGTGCCAGCAGACCAAACAACGGCAACTATGGCTACACCTTC. This codes for CASRPNNGNYGYTF.

V is TRBV7-6 and J is TRBJ2-2; D is undetermined. Germline V CDR1 and CDR2: SGHVS, FNYEAQ. The ends were cut back, 5 bases at V and 7 bases at J, with 14 bases in the middle. The length of the CDR3 is 14 residues. The CDR3 bases are TGTGCCAGCAGCCCAACAGAGTTTGGCGGGGAGCTGTTTTTT. Translated, it gives CASSPTEFGGELFF.

The rearrangement links TRBV27 to TRBJ1-2, with no clear D. This CDR3 contains 13 residues. The germline V gene encodes CDR1 MNHEY and CDR2 SMNVEV (reference sequence). The V end was cut by 4 bases, the J end by 8 bases, with 14 bases between. DNA for the CDR3: TGTGCCAGCAGTTCCAGGACCGTCGGAGGCTACACCTTC. It encodes CASSSRTVGGYTF.

The V call is TRBV4-1, the J call TRBJ2-2, with TRBD2 matching over 7 bases. V dropped 1 base and J dropped 5; count of bases not matched to a gene: 16. The CDR3 length is 19 residues. The germline gives CDR1 MGHRA, CDR2 YSYEKL. DNA for the CDR3: TGCGCCAGCAGCCAAGTTGATCTGGCGGGAGCACTTAAAACCGGGGAGCTGTTTTTT. Protein product: CASSQVDLAGALKTGELFF.

The chain recombines TRBV28 with TRBJ2-7, with D possibly matching TRBD1 (6 bases). Germline V gene sequence: CDR1 MDHEN, CDR2 SYDVKM. The CDR3 is 14 amino acids. V gave up 7 bases and J gave up 5 bases, with 18 bases separating them. The CDR3: CASTSFTGSHEQYF. CDR3 nucleotides: TGTGCCAGCACTTCCTTTACAGGGTCGCACGAGCAGTACTTC.

The chain uses TRBV10-3 and TRBJ1-2; weak D call: TRBD1 (5 bases). Trimming stripped 11 bases from V and 1 base from J, with 11 bases between. Germline CDR1 ENHRY, CDR2 SYGVKD. The CDR3 runs 12 residues. DNA of the CDR3: TGTGCCTCGGGGACCGGTAACTATGGCTACACCTTC. Translation: CASGTGNYGYTF.